This TCR beta chain was sequenced in a study of CD8 T cells in Susac syndrome. This CDR3 spans 14 amino acids. Trimming pared 5 bases from V and 0 bases from J, leaving 11 bases between. Germline V gene lookup returns CDR1 GTSNPN and CDR2 SVGIG (reference sequence). cDNA came from about 0.5 to 1 ug RNA primed by random hexamers. TCRdb used MiXCR to reprocess the immunoSEQ multiplex PCR reads, holding one entry per CDR3 protein. Found here are about 57,000 distinct CDR3 sequences, 93% of them singletons; the top ten hold roughly 0.5%. The source is a human donor with multiple sclerosis. The source material was CD8+ T cells from PBMCs. The rearrangement uses TRBV30 and TRBJ2-1; D remains ambiguous. The CDR3 DNA reads as TGTGCCTGGCAGGACGGAGCCTCCTACAATGAGCAGTTCTTC. Translating it yields CAWQDGASYNEQFF.